The 27 T cell receptor beta chains in this list originate from one sample, sequenced in a study of cytotoxic CD8 clonotypes in ibrutinib-treated CLL. The method was immunoSEQ multiplex PCR; TCRdb's version includes in-frame clones alone and lacks a portion of them. The table lists about 300,000 clones, approximately 79% of them singletons. Here the sequenced sample was PBMCs, taken at disease progression, from a patient treated with ibrutinib. These receptors came from a human donor with chronic lymphocytic leukemia.

The rearrangement uses TRBV6-1 and TRBJ1-4; D is ambiguous. The germline gives CDR1 MNHNS, CDR2 SASEGT. V lost 6 bases to trimming and J lost 8 bases, with 13 bases between them. The CDR3 spans 13 residues. The CDR3 reads CASSPSTKEKLFF. Written as DNA, the CDR3 is TGTGCCAGCAGCCCCTCGACAAAGGAAAAACTGTTTTTT.

This clone was seen a single time. V usage is TRBV4-2 and J usage is TRBJ2-1, with TRBD1 matching 12 bases. This CDR3 is 15 amino acids long. V lost 7 bases to trimming and J lost 15 bases; unmatched junction nucleotides: 16. Germline V gene lookup returns CDR1 LGHNA and CDR2 YNFKEQ. CDR3 nucleotide sequence: TGTGCCAGCACCCCCAGGTTGGGACAGGGGGCCGATCTGTTCTTC. Translated: CASTPRLGQGADLFF.

Concerning this clone itself: This sample also contains other DNA sequences that code for the same CDR3. The chain recombines TRBV28 with TRBJ2-7, with TRBD2 as a possible D gene (6 bases). V dropped 4 bases and J dropped 0 bases, with 13 bases sitting between them. The CDR3 covers 15 residues. The V gene's germline CDR1 is MDHEN and CDR2 SYDVKM. The CDR3, as DNA: TGTGCCAGCAGTTCCGGGACTCTGTCCTCCTACGAGCAGTACTTC. It encodes CASSSGTLSSYEQYF.

The sample holds one count of this clone. The V and J genes are TRBV5-5 and TRBJ2-5; D remains ambiguous. Trimming shortened V by 4 bases and J by 5 bases, and 12 bases separated the two germline ends. The CDR3 has 13 amino acids. Looked up from germline, CDR1 is SGHKS and CDR2 is YYEKEE (reference sequence). The CDR3: CASSPVSFETQYF. CDR3 DNA: TGTGCCAGCAGCCCCGTCTCTTTCGAGACCCAGTACTTC.

This chain links TRBV2 with TRBJ1-2; D is possibly TRBD1 (5 bases). CDR1 and CDR2 (germline): SNHLY, FYNNEI. This CDR3 has 14 amino acids. V dropped 6 bases and J dropped 7 bases, with 18 bases sitting between them. The CDR3 bases are TGTGCCAGCAGCATTATTCAGGCCGGGGGTGGCTACACCTTC. This encodes CASSIIQAGGGYTF.

The rearrangement uses TRBV14 and TRBJ2-7; D gene ambiguous. This CDR3 has 14 residues. Deletions cut 4 bases from V and 2 bases from J, with 12 bases between. Germline V CDR1 and CDR2: SGHDN, FVKESK. For the CDR3, the DNA is TGTGCCAGCAGCCCCCGTTTCAGCCCCTACGAGCAGTACTTC. Translating it yields CASSPRFSPYEQYF.

The V call is TRBV5-4, the J call TRBJ2-7; 8 bases are shared with TRBD2. Losses at the gene ends were 2 bases for V and 0 bases for J; bases not matched to a gene: 10. Germline-derived CDR1 and CDR2 are SGHNT and YYREEE (reference sequence). The CDR3 length is 17 residues. The CDR3 region has the DNA TGTGCCAGCAGCTTCAGGTTAGGGACTAGGATCTCCTACGAGCAGTACTTC. It is translated as CASSFRLGTRISYEQYF.

V and J are TRBV21-1 and TRBJ1-2. TRBV21-1 is classified as a pseudogene. The CDR3 has 13 amino acids. As DNA, the CDR3 is TGTGCCAGCAGCAAAGTTTCGGGGTATGGCTACACCTTC. Protein sequence: CASSKVSGYGYTF.

The J gene is TRBJ2-7, the V gene TRBV9; no clear D gene. Trimming took 0 bases from V and 6 from J, leaving 13 bases between them. This CDR3 contains 14 residues. CDR1 is SGDLS and CDR2 is YYNGEE in the germline V gene. The CDR3 DNA is TGTGCCAGCAGCGTAGGTTGGGTTGGGTCCGAGCAGTACTTC. Encoded protein: CASSVGWVGSEQYF.

This chain joins TRBV19 and TRBJ1-2; D not resolved. V dropped 6 bases and J dropped 11 bases, with 16 bases sitting between them. CDR1 and CDR2 from the germline V gene are LNHDA and SQIVND (reference sequence). This CDR3 comprises 12 residues. The chain's CDR3 is CASSPTGFFYTF. The CDR3 DNA is TGTGCCAGTAGCCCAACGGGCTTTTTTTACACCTTC.

This clone has just a few counts. This chain links TRBV14 with TRBJ2-1, with 10 bases fitting TRBD2. J was trimmed by 2 bases and V by 4 bases; bases with no gene match: 8. Germline CDR1 reads SGHDN; CDR2 reads FVKESK. The CDR3 is 17 amino acids. CDR3 loop: CASSPGAGGPAYNEQFF. CDR3 in DNA: TGTGCCAGCAGCCCAGGAGCGGGAGGGCCGGCCTACAATGAGCAGTTCTTC.

Only a few counts were recorded for this clone. This chain uses TRBV28 with TRBJ1-5; D is possibly TRBD1 (6 bases). Looked up from germline, CDR1 is MDHEN and CDR2 is SYDVKM. The CDR3 has 16 amino acids. V shed 2 bases and J shed 0 bases, with 11 bases lying between them. The CDR3 is CASSLLNRDSNQPQHF. DNA for the CDR3: TGTGCCAGCAGTTTACTCAACAGGGATAGCAATCAGCCCCAGCATTTT.

This chain joins TRBV18 and TRBJ2-7; 8 bases fit TRBD2. The CDR3 contains 22 residues. From germline, CDR1 is KGHSH and CDR2 LQKENI. Germline trimming cut 2 bases from V and 5 bases from J; bases unmatched to any gene: 29. The CDR3 DNA follows: TGTGCCAGCTCACCAAAGGCCTTGGGTAGCGGGATTCTAAAGCCCCTGAGTCACGAGCAGTACTTC. The encoded protein is CASSPKALGSGILKPLSHEQYF.

V and J are TRBV18 and TRBJ2-7, with D possibly called TRBD1 or TRBD2 (5 bases each). The CDR3 length is 15 residues. V was cut by 5 bases and J by 2 bases, with 16 bases left in between. Germline V CDR1 and CDR2: KGHSH, LQKENI. The chain's CDR3 is CASSARDGVAYEQYF. The CDR3 DNA follows: TGTGCCAGCTCAGCACGGGACGGTGTGGCCTACGAGCAGTACTTC.

This rearrangement joins TRBV10-3 to TRBJ1-1, with 10 bases that match TRBD1. In germline, CDR1 is ENHRY, CDR2 SYGVKD. J gave up 3 bases and V 7 bases, and 5 bases lay outside the gene matches. The CDR3 covers 14 residues. The CDR3 sequence: CAIKPGQGHTEAFF. CDR3 nucleotide sequence: TGTGCCATCAAACCGGGACAGGGGCACACTGAAGCTTTCTTT.

This clone has only a few counts. The chain joins TRBV7-9 to TRBJ1-6; 7 bases are a match to TRBD1. V shed 5 bases and J 7 bases; nucleotides not matched to a gene: 11. Germline-derived CDR1 and CDR2 are SEHNR and FQNEAQ (reference sequence). This CDR3 contains 16 residues. CDR3 sequence reads: CASSPQKTGWNSPLHF. In DNA, the CDR3 is TGTGCCAGCAGCCCCCAAAAGACAGGGTGGAATTCACCCCTCCACTTT.

The V call is TRBV2, the J call TRBJ1-3; possibly TRBD1 for D (6 bases). The CDR3 is 14 amino acids. The V gene lost 5 bases and the J gene lost 0 bases, with 8 bases spanning the gap. The V gene's germline CDR1 is SNHLY and CDR2 FYNNEI. This CDR3 reads CASSLDSSGNTIYF. CDR3 DNA sequence: TGTGCCAGCAGTTTGGACAGCTCTGGAAACACCATATATTTT. Combining the CDR3 with reference TRBV2 and TRBJ1-3 gives the whole variable domain EPEVTQTPSHQVTQMGQEVILRCVPISNHLYFYWYRQILGQKVEFLVSFYNNEISEKSEIFDDQFSVERPDGSNFTLKIRSTKLEDSAMYFCASSLDSSGNTIYFGEGSWLTVV.

The CDR3 nucleotides read TGTGCCAGCAGTGAATCCGGGGGGCCGACAGATACGCAGTATTTT. Its protein is CASSESGGPTDTQYF. The chain recombines TRBV25-1 with TRBJ2-3; D may be TRBD2 (7 bases). This CDR3 is built from 15 residues. CDR1 is MGHDK and CDR2 is SYGVNS in the germline V gene. Trimming removed 1 base from V and 3 bases from J, with 11 bases in between.

The J gene is TRBJ2-1, the V gene TRBV2; D is possibly TRBD2 (6 bases). V lost 8 bases, J lost 6 bases, and 17 bases lay in between. The CDR3 consists of 14 residues. Germline CDR1 reads SNHLY; CDR2 reads FYNNEI. CDR3: CASVVRVGGNEQFF. The CDR3 DNA reads TGTGCCAGCGTCGTACGGGTGGGGGGCAATGAGCAGTTCTTC.

This sequence joins TRBV4-3 and TRBJ1-3; D possibly corresponds to TRBD1 (5 bases). Trimming cost V 4 bases and J 0 bases, with 16 bases left between them. The germline V gene encodes CDR1 LGHNA and CDR2 YSLEER. The CDR3 covers 17 residues. The CDR3 spells CASSPDRDLSSGNTIYF. The CDR3 DNA reads TGCGCCAGCAGCCCCGACCGGGACCTTAGCTCTGGAAACACCATATATTTT.

V gene TRBV15 combines with J gene TRBJ1-2, with TRBD1 matching over 10 bases. The length of the CDR3 is 15 residues. The germline CDR1 and CDR2 sequences are LNHNV and YYDKDF (reference sequence). Trimming at V came to 1 base and at J to 3 bases, leaving 2 bases not matched to a gene. In DNA form, the CDR3 reads TGTGCCACCAGCAGAGTAGGACAGGGGGACTATGGCTACACCTTC. Translating gives CATSRVGQGDYGYTF.

The chain employs TRBV9 and TRBJ2-2; D may be TRBD1 (6 bases). V lost 3 bases, J lost 5 bases, and 14 bases lay in between. The germline V gene encodes CDR1 SGDLS and CDR2 YYNGEE. CDR3 length equals 15 residues. The CDR3 sequence: CASSATGWRTGELFF. In DNA, the CDR3 is TGTGCCAGCAGCGCCACAGGGTGGAGAACCGGGGAGCTGTTTTTT.

V is TRBV4-1 and J is TRBJ2-1; D uncertain. The germline V and J ends were trimmed by 4 bases and 8 bases, with 12 bases remaining between them. Germline assignment: CDR1 MGHRA and CDR2 YSYEKL. The CDR3 is 13 residues long. This CDR3 reads CASSLDPGYEQFF. The CDR3 DNA sequence: TGCGCCAGCAGCCTGGATCCTGGCTATGAGCAGTTCTTC.

This clone was seen just once. The chain recombines TRBV11-2 with TRBJ2-7, with a tentative D call TRBD2 (5 bases). CDR3 length equals 15 residues. The V and J ends lost 1 base and 4 bases respectively, with 14 bases between them. CDR1 SGHAT and CDR2 FQNNGV come from the germline V gene. CDR3 in amino acids: CASSLGRFTGYEQYF. CDR3 DNA sequence: TGTGCCAGCAGCTTAGGACGGTTTACGGGATACGAGCAGTACTTC.

This chain links TRBV7-8 with TRBJ2-7; D may correspond to TRBD1 or TRBD2 (5 bases each). The germline gives CDR1 SGHVS, CDR2 FQNEAQ. The CDR3 consists of 12 residues. V dropped 5 bases and J dropped 6 bases, with 11 bases sitting between them. CDR3 sequence reads: CASSLGGGEQYF. CDR3 DNA: TGTGCCAGCAGCCTCGGTGGGGGCGAGCAGTACTTC.

The gene calls are TRBV5-4 and TRBJ2-2; D is unresolved. CDR1 is SGHNT and CDR2 is YYREEE in the germline V gene (reference sequence). This CDR3 region has 14 residues. V was trimmed by 0 bases and J by 3 bases, leaving 6 bases between them. CDR3 protein: CASSLEAYTGELFF. The CDR3 nucleotides are TGTGCCAGCAGCTTGGAAGCGTACACCGGGGAGCTGTTTTTT.

This chain links TRBV18 with TRBJ2-3; 11 positions match TRBD2. The junction had 2 bases not matched to a gene; V was cut back by 0 bases and J by 6 bases. The germline gives CDR1 KGHSH, CDR2 LQKENI. CDR3 length: 15 residues. CDR3 sequence (DNA): TGTGCCAGCTCACCACCACTAGCGGGGGTGGATACGCAGTATTTT. Its protein is CASSPPLAGVDTQYF.